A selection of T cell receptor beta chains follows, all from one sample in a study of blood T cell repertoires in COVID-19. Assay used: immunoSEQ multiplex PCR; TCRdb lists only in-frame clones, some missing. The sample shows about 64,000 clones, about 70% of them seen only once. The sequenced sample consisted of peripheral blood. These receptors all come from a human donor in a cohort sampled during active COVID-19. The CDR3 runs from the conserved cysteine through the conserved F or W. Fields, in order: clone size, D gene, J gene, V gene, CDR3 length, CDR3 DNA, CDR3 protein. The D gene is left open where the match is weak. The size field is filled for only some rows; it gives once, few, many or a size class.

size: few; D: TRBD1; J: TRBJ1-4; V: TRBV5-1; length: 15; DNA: TGCGCCAGCAGCTTATCAGGGGGAGTTTCGGAAAAACTGTTTTTT; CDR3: CASSLSGGVSEKLFF
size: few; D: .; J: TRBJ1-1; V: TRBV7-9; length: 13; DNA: TGTGCCGGGGGAATTCAGGGAGGCACTGAAGCTTTCTTT; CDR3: CAGGIQGGTEAFF
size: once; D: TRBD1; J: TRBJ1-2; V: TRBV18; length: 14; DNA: TGTGCCAGCTCAAGGGACAGCCGGGTAGATGGCTACACCTTC; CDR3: CASSRDSRVDGYTF
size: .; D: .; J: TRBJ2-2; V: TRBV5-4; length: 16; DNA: TGTGCCAGCAGCTTCCGCTCGACAGGGAACACCGGGGAGCTGTTTTTT; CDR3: CASSFRSTGNTGELFF
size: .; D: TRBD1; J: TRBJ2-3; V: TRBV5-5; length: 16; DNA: TGTGCCAGCAGCTTTTTTGGACAGGGGGCGGCAGATACGCAGTATTTT; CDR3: CASSFFGQGAADTQYF
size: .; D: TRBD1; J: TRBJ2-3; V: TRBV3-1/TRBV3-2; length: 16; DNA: TGTGCCAGCAGCCACCTGGACAGGGACAAATCAGATACGCAGTATTTT; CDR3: CASSHLDRDKSDTQYF
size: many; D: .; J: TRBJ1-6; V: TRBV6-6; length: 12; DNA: TGTGCCAGCAGTTACGACAAGACACCCCTCCACTTT; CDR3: CASSYDKTPLHF
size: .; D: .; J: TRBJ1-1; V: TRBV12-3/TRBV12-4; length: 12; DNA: TGTGCCAGCAGTTTAACACAGACTGAAGCTTTCTTT; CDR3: CASSLTQTEAFF
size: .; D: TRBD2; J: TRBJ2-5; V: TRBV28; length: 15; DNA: TGTGCCAGCAGCAACCTGAGGCGGGAGAAAGAGACCCAGTACTTC; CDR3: CASSNLRREKETQYF
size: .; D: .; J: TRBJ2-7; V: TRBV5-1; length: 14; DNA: TGCGCCAGCAGATCAGACAGAAACGCCTACGAGCAGTACTTC; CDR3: CASRSDRNAYEQYF
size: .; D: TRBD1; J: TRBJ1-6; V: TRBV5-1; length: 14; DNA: TGCGCCAGCAGCCCGGTAGGGGGCGGTTCACCCCTCCACTTT; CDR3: CASSPVGGGSPLHF
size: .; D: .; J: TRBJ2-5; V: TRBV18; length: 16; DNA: TGTGCCAGCTCACCCCTTAAGTCGGGGGTCTGGGAGACCCAGTACTTC; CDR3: CASSPLKSGVWETQYF
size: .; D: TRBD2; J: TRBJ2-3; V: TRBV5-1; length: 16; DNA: TGCGCCAGCAGCTTGGCGGGGAGCGGGGAAGGAGATACGCAGTATTTT; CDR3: CASSLAGSGEGDTQYF
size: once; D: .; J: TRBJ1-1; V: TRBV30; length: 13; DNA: TGTGCCTGGACTATGGACAGGAACACTGAAGCTTTCTTT; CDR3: CAWTMDRNTEAFF
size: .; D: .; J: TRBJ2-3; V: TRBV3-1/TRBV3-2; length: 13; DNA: TGTGCCAGCAGCCGGTATTCAGGGGATACGCAGTATTTT; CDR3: CASSRYSGDTQYF
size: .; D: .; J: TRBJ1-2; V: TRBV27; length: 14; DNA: TGTGCCAGCAGTTTCTCCCGGGGGGTGTATGGCTACACCTTC; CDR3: CASSFSRGVYGYTF
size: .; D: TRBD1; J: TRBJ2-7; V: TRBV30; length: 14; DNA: TGTGCCTGGAGACCACCGGGACAGAACTACGAGCAGTACTTC; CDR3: CAWRPPGQNYEQYF
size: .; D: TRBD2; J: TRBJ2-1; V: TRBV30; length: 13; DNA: TGTGCCTGGAAACGAGGGAGGGCTGGGGAGCAGTTCTTC; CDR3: CAWKRGRAGEQFF
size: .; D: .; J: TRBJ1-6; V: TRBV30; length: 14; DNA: TGTGCCTGGAGTGCGGACATAGCCGATTCACCCCTCCACTTT; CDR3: CAWSADIADSPLHF
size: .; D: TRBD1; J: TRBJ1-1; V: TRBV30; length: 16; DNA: TGTGCCTGGATGGTTGGGGACAGGCTGCTGGGAACTGAAGCTTTCTTT; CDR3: CAWMVGDRLLGTEAFF
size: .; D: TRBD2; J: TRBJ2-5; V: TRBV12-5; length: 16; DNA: TGTGCTAGTGGTTTGGGGACTAGCGGGGGGACAGAGACCCAGTACTTC; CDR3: CASGLGTSGGTETQYF
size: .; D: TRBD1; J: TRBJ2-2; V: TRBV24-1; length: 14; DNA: TGTGCCACCAGTGATAGGGGGCCCACCGGGGAGCTGTTTTTT; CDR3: CATSDRGPTGELFF
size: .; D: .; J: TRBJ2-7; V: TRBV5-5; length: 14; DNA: TGTGCCAGCAGCTTGGCCTCGGATCCTAGGGAGCAGTACTTC; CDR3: CASSLASDPREQYF
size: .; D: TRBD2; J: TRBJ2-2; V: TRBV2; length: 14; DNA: TGTGCCAGCAGTGATACAGCGGGGGCCGGGGAGCTGTTTTTT; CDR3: CASSDTAGAGELFF
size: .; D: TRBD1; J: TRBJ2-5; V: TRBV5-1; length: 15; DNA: TGCGCCAGCAGCGGGGGACAGGGGGTAGGAGAGACCCAGTACTTC; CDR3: CASSGGQGVGETQYF
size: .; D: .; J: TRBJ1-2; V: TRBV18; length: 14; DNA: TGTGCCAGCTCACCAGATACGGTCGGCTATGGCTACACCTTC; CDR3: CASSPDTVGYGYTF
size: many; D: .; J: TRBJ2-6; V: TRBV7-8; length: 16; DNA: TGTGCCAGCAGCTTAATAAACGGGGCTGGGGCCAACGTCCTGACTTTC; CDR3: CASSLINGAGANVLTF
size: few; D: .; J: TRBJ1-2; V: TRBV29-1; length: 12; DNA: TGCAGCGTTGAAGACAGCGGCTATGGCTACACCTTC; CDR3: CSVEDSGYGYTF
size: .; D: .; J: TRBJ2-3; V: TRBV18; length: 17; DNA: TGTGCCAGCTCACCACCGCTCGTCAGGGAAGTAACAGATACGCAGTATTTT; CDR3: CASSPPLVREVTDTQYF
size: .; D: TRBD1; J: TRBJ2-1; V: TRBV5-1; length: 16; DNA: TGCGCCAGCAGCCCTGCGACAGGGAACTCCTACAATGAGCAGTTCTTC; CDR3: CASSPATGNSYNEQFF
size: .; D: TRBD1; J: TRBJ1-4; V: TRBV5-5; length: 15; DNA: TGTGCCAGCAGCTTGGAGGGACAGGCTAATGAAAAACTGTTTTTT; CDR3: CASSLEGQANEKLFF
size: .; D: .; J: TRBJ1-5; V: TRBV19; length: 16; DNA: TGTGCCAGTAGTATCTCCCCACAGTATAGCAATCAGCCCCAGCATTTT; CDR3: CASSISPQYSNQPQHF